This TCR beta chain was documented in a study of blood T cell repertoires in COVID-19. For the study at large: PBMCs, B-cell-depleted T cells, or T cells were the source of the cDNA or gDNA that made up the material.

Method: immunoSEQ multiplex PCR; TCRdb's copy keeps in-frame clones and lacks some. The sample yields around 200,000 clones, about nine tenths seen once. The CDR3 spans 15 residues. Trimming removed 3 bases from V and 3 bases from J, with 12 bases in between. Germline CDR1 reads PRHDT; CDR2 reads FYEKMQ (reference sequence). Sequenced material: peripheral blood. V and J are TRBV13 and TRBJ2-1; D possibly corresponds to TRBD1 (6 bases). This receptor was taken from a woman aged 45-59 years with acute or convalescent COVID-19. The CDR3 spells CASSFQGSDYNEQFF. The CDR3 DNA follows: TGTGCCAGCAGCTTCCAGGGGTCGGACTACAATGAGCAGTTCTTC. Based on the CDR3 plus reference TRBV13 and TRBJ2-1, the full variable domain is AAGVIQSPRHLIKEKRETATLKCYPIPRHDTVYWYQQGPGQDPQFLISFYEKMQSDKGSIPDRFSAQQFSDYHSELNMSSLELGDSALYFCASSFQGSDYNEQFFGPGTRLTVL.